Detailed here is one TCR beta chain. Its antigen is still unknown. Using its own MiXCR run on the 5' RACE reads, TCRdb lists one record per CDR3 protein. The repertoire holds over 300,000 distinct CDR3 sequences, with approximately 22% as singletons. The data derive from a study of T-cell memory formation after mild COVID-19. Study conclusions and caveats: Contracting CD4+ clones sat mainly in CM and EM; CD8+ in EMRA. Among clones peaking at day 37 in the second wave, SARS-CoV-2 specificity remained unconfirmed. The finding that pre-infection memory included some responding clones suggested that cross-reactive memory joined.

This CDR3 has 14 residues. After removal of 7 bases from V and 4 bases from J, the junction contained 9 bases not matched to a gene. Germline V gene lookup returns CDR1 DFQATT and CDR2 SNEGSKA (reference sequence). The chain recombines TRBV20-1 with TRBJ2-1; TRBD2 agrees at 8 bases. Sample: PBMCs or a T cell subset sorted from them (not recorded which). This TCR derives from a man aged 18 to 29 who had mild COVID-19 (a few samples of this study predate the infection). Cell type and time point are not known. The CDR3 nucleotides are TGCAGTGGTTACGGGGGGGCAAGGTACAATGAGCAGTTCTTC. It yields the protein CSGYGGARYNEQFF.